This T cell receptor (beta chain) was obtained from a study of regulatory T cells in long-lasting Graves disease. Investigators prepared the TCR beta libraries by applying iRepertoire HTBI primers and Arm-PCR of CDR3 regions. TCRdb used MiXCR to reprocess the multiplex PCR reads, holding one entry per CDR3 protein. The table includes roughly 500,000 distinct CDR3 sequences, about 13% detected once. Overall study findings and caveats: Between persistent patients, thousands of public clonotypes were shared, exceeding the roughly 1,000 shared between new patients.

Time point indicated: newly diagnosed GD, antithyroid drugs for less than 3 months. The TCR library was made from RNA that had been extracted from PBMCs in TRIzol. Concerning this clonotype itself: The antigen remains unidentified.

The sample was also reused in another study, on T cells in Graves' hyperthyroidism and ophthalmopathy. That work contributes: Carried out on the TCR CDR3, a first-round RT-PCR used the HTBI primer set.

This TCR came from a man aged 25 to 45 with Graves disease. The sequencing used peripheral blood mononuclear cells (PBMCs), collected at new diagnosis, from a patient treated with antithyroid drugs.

The CDR3 loop is CASSPSRQDSYGYTF. In DNA, the CDR3 is TGTGCCAGCAGCCCATCTCGCCAGGACAGCTATGGCTACACCTTC. The chain employs TRBV7-2 and TRBJ1-2; D might be TRBD1 (6 bases). Trimming shortened V by 5 bases and J by 4 bases, and 17 bases separated the two germline ends. The germline gives CDR1 SGHTA, CDR2 FQGNSA. The CDR3 is 15 amino acids.